This TCR beta chain was captured in a study of CD8+ T cells in alopecia areata. Whole-study context: Severity was scored as percentage of affected scalp area in treated patients.

Following extraction, RNA underwent reverse transcription to cDNA, which served as the sequencing template. TCRdb's copy holds only in-frame clones and misses some; the assay was immunoSEQ multiplex PCR. This sample yields a few hundred thousand clones, of which roughly 44% are seen a single time; approximately 2.9% belongs to the top ten. This clone has a single count. Its specificity is unknown. Study-wide findings and caveats: Baseline CD8+ expansion's link to response remains uncertain, as there was one nonresponder.

The treatment is: oral pan-JAK inhibitor, 5-10 mg twice daily. The sequence was collected from a human donor with alopecia areata. The input for sequencing was CD4+ T cells sorted from blood, taken at approximately week 37, from a patient treated with tofacitinib.

The CDR3 region has the DNA TGTGCCAGCAGCCAAGCTGGGGACTGGACGAGACTGGATACGCAGTATTTT. This gives the protein CASSQAGDWTRLDTQYF. The chain links TRBV4-2 to TRBJ2-3; D may be TRBD2 (6 bases). The V gene lost 1 base and the J gene lost 6 bases, with 20 bases spanning the gap. Per germline, CDR1 LGHNA and CDR2 YNFKEQ. The CDR3 sequence is 17 residues long.